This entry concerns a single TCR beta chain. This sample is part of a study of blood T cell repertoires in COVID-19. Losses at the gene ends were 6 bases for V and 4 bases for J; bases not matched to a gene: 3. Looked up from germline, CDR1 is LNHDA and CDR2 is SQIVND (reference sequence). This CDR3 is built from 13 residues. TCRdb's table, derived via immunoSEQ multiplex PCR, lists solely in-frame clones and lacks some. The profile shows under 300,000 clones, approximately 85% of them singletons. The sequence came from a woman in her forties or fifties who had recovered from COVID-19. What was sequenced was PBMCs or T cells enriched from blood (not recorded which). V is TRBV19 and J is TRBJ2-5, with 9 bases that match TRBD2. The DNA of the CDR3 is TGTGCCAGTAGGGGACTAGCCGGAGAGACCCAGTACTTC. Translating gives CASRGLAGETQYF. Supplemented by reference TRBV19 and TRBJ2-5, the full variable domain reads DGGITQSPKYLFRKEGQNVTLSCEQNLNHDAMYWYRQDPGQGLRLIYYSQIVNDFQKGDIAEGYSVSREKKESFPLTVTSAQKNPTAFYLCASRGLAGETQYFGPGTRLLVL.